This TCR beta chain was found in a study of siplizumab effects on memory and regulatory T cells. Notes on the study in general: Naive T cell populations appeared to exhibit greater diversity than memory cells and appeared to be major alloresponse contributors. Left unconfirmed was the suppressive function of proliferating Tregs from siplizumab cultures. Researchers could map only a minor fraction of alloreactive clones to unstimulated subsets.

Trimming took 1 base from V and 5 from J, leaving 11 bases between them. The CDR3 runs 14 residues. Germline CDR1 and CDR2: SEHNR and FQNEAQ (reference sequence). Around 9.1 x 10^4 TCR templates per sample were assayed. Clones were sequenced by immunoSEQ multiplex PCR, and TCRdb holds only the in-frame ones, with some missing. The table shows some 120,000 clones, with approximately 94% occurring only once. This clone was counted between two and nine times. Its antigen remains unknown. The sequence derives from a human donor in good health. The sample consisted of non-Treg CD4+ T cells sorted from blood. V usage is TRBV7-9 and J usage is TRBJ1-1; no definite D call. The DNA for the CDR3 is TGTGCCAGCAGCTTAGGCTTAGACGAAACTGAAGCTTTCTTT. This sequence encodes CASSLGLDETEAFF.